This is a list of T cell receptor beta chains from one sample in a study of cytomegalovirus exposure and HLA in healthy donors. Profiled with immunoSEQ multiplex PCR; TCRdb holds only in-frame clones, not every one. Found here are around 140,000 clones, approximately 10% of them singletons; the top ten hold 6% to 7.5%. The sequencing input was PBMCs. The receptor source for this set is a woman aged 40 to 50 in good health and CMV-seropositive. Both conserved end residues are part of each CDR3. The D gene is left open where the match is weak. Size is omitted from some rows. Given values are once, few, many or a class for expanded clones.

abundance,d_gene,v_gene,j_gene,CDR3nt,CDR3aa
few,.,TRBV2,TRBJ1-4,TGTGCCTCACTTCGGGAGGGAAAAGAAAAACTGTTTTTT,CASLREGKEKLFF
.,.,TRBV5-1,TRBJ1-1,TGCGCCAGCAGCTGGGGGGGCGGCACTGAAGCTTTCTTT,CASSWGGGTEAFF
.,TRBD2,TRBV19,TRBJ2-7,TGTGCCAGTAGTACCCTAGCGGGGGGTTCCTACGAGCAGTACTTC,CASSTLAGGSYEQYF
.,.,TRBV4-2,TRBJ1-1,TGTGCCAGCAGCCAAGATATTGGGCAATCTGAAGCTTTCTTT,CASSQDIGQSEAFF
.,TRBD1,TRBV7-9,TRBJ2-2,TGTGCCAGCAGCGGCACAGGGGTCCTCAACACCGGGGAGCTGTTTTTT,CASSGTGVLNTGELFF
few,TRBD2,TRBV12-5,TRBJ2-1,TGTGCTAGTGGTTTGCTGACTAGCGGGGGTCCCAGCTCCTACAATGAGCAGTTCTTC,CASGLLTSGGPSSYNEQFF
.,TRBD1,TRBV6-5,TRBJ2-5,TGTGCCAGCAGAGACAGGGTACAAGAGACCCAGTACTTC,CASRDRVQETQYF
.,TRBD2,TRBV11-2,TRBJ2-7,TGTGCCAGCAGCTTATTTAGCGGGCGTTCCTACGAGCAGTACTTC,CASSLFSGRSYEQYF
.,TRBD1,TRBV18,TRBJ2-7,TGTGCCAGCTCACCGGGACAGGGGGCGATGTTAAAGCAGTACTTC,CASSPGQGAMLKQYF
few,TRBD1,TRBV9,TRBJ2-5,TGTGCCAGCAGCCCTCGACAGGGGGTGTGGCAAGAGACCCAGTACTTC,CASSPRQGVWQETQYF
few,.,TRBV9,TRBJ1-3,TGTGCCAGCAGCGTAGCTCCCCAGGGTACTGGAAACACCATATATTTT,CASSVAPQGTGNTIYF
few,TRBD1,TRBV7-9,TRBJ2-7,TGTGCCAGCAGCTTTGGACAGGTTAATAGGGACGAGCAGTACTTC,CASSFGQVNRDEQYF
.,.,TRBV20-1,TRBJ2-5,TGCAGTGCTAGAGCGGGAGAGACCCAGTACTTC,CSARAGETQYF
few,.,TRBV29-1,TRBJ1-2,TGCAGCGTGGGAGTCTACACCTTC,CSVGVYTF
.,.,TRBV21-1,TRBJ2-4,TGTGCCAGCAGCAAAGAGAGAGGAGCCAAAAACATTCAGTACTTC,CASSKERGAKNIQYF
few,.,TRBV7-2,TRBJ2-7,TGTGCCAGCAGCCTCACCGGGTCTACTGACTCCGAGCAGTACTTC,CASSLTGSTDSEQYF
few,.,TRBV27,TRBJ1-6,TGTGCCAGCAGTTTACGTCAGGGGTTTTATAATTCACCCCTCCACTTT,CASSLRQGFYNSPLHF
few,TRBD1,TRBV5-1,TRBJ2-2,TGCGCCAGCAGCTTATCCGGGACAGGGGCAGACACCGGGGAGCTGTTTTTT,CASSLSGTGADTGELFF
few,.,TRBV27,TRBJ2-1,TGTGTCAGCAGTCACAGGGACGATAATGAGCAGTTCTTC,CVSSHRDDNEQFF
few,TRBD1,TRBV18,TRBJ1-2,TGTGCCAGCTCACCACCGGGACAGCGAGGGACTGGTGGCTACACCTTC,CASSPPGQRGTGGYTF
few,.,TRBV7-2,TRBJ1-4,TGTGCCAGCAGCTCCGGACAGACAACTAATGAAAAACTGTTTTTT,CASSSGQTTNEKLFF
few,TRBD1,TRBV5-1,TRBJ2-7,TGCGCCAGCAGCCAAGGGGACAGGTACTCCTACGAGCAGTACTTC,CASSQGDRYSYEQYF
few,.,TRBV19,TRBJ2-3,TGTGCCAGTAGTATAGATCGCAGAACCGTTAGCACAGATACGCAGTATTTT,CASSIDRRTVSTDTQYF
.,TRBD2,TRBV7-2,TRBJ2-5,TGTGCCAGCAGCTCCGAGGGACTAGCAATAGAGACCCAGTACTTC,CASSSEGLAIETQYF
.,.,TRBV5-1,TRBJ1-3,TGCGCCAGCAGCTTGGTTCCTATCCAGCAGGGGAGAGGAAACACCATATATTTT,CASSLVPIQQGRGNTIYF
.,TRBD1,TRBV19,TRBJ1-5,TGTGCCAGTAGAACTCGGGACAGGGGAAATCAGCCCCAGAATTTT,CASRTRDRGNQPQNF
.,.,TRBV19,TRBJ2-1,TGTGCCAGTAGTATGGTTAAGGGGAATGAGCAGTTCTTC,CASSMVKGNEQFF
.,.,TRBV5-1,TRBJ1-1,TGCGCCAGCAGCTTGCAGGGAACGGAAGCTTTCTTT,CASSLQGTEAFF
.,.,TRBV7-3,TRBJ1-1,TGTGCCAGCAGCTATGACGAGGGCACTGAAGCTTTCTTT,CASSYDEGTEAFF
few,.,TRBV5-1,TRBJ2-5,TGCGCCAGCAGCCCCCGACGGGTACAAGAGACCCAGTACTTC,CASSPRRVQETQYF
few,.,TRBV11-3,TRBJ1-1,TGTGCCAGCAGCTCCGGGACTCCCATGAACACTGAAGCTTTCTTT,CASSSGTPMNTEAFF
.,TRBD1,TRBV5-1,TRBJ2-3,TGCGCCAGCAGCTTCGTCGGGACAGGCAGGGGCACAGATACGCAGTATTTT,CASSFVGTGRGTDTQYF
.,TRBD1,TRBV5-4,TRBJ1-2,TGTGCCAGCAGCAGCCGGACAGGGCTGTATGGCTACACCTTC,CASSSRTGLYGYTF
few,TRBD2,TRBV7-9,TRBJ2-3,TGTGCCAGCAGCTGGGGACTAGCGGGGTTCCCTAGCACAGATACGCAGTATTTT,CASSWGLAGFPSTDTQYF
few,TRBD1,TRBV11-2,TRBJ2-5,TGTGCCAGCAGCTTCCGGGACAGGACGGCCGTGGGGGAGACCCAGTACTTC,CASSFRDRTAVGETQYF
.,TRBD1,TRBV10-1,TRBJ2-7,TGCGCCAGCAGGGCCGGGACAGAGATCTACGAGCAGTACTTC,CASRAGTEIYEQYF
few,TRBD2,TRBV14,TRBJ2-5,TGTGCCAGCAGCCCTCGACTAGCGGGGCAAGAGACCCAGTACTTC,CASSPRLAGQETQYF
few,TRBD2,TRBV6-5,TRBJ2-2,TGTGCCAGCACCGGACTAGCGGGGGGCGGGGAGCTGTTTTTT,CASTGLAGGGELFF
.,.,TRBV7-9,TRBJ2-7,TGTGCCAGCAGCTTTACAGGGCTGGGCGAGCAGTACTTC,CASSFTGLGEQYF
few,.,TRBV7-5,TRBJ2-7,TGTGTCAGAAGCTTAGTGGTTACTTCGGGGGGACAGGGACACAACGAGCAGTACTTC,CVRSLVVTSGGQGHNEQYF
.,.,TRBV19,TRBJ2-3,TGTGCCAGTAGTATGGATCGAGGGTTCCCAGATACGCAGTATTTT,CASSMDRGFPDTQYF
.,TRBD2,TRBV5-1,TRBJ2-1,TGCGCCAGCAGCCAAGGGACTAGCGGTGGAGAGCAGTTCTTC,CASSQGTSGGEQFF
few,.,TRBV5-4,TRBJ2-1,TGTGCCAGCAGCTTGTCAGGGGTGATTGAGCAGTTCTTC,CASSLSGVIEQFF
.,.,TRBV6-1,TRBJ2-7,TGTGCCAGCAGTGAGGACTATCAGCAGTACTTC,CASSEDYQQYF
few,TRBD1,TRBV7-9,TRBJ2-2,TGTGCCAGCAGCTTGGGGACAGCGGATACCGGGGAGCTGTTTTTT,CASSLGTADTGELFF
.,.,TRBV29-1,TRBJ2-2,TGCAGCGTCCTTGATGACGGGACCGGGGAGCTGTTTTTT,CSVLDDGTGELFF
few,.,TRBV6-5,TRBJ1-1,TGTGCCAGCAGTTACGCGGGGGGGAACACTGAAGCTTTCTTT,CASSYAGGNTEAFF
few,TRBD2,TRBV11-2,TRBJ2-6,TGTGCCAGCAGCCCGGGGGGGGGCCCTGGGGCCAACGTCCTGACTTTC,CASSPGGGPGANVLTF
few,.,TRBV6-4,TRBJ2-7,TGTGCCAGCAATCCACAGACGGCATCCTACGAGCAGTACTTC,CASNPQTASYEQYF
.,TRBD2,TRBV9,TRBJ2-5,TGTGCCAGCAGCCAAGTGGCGGGGGGGGCAGAGACCCAGTACTTC,CASSQVAGGAETQYF
few,.,TRBV18,TRBJ1-3,TGTGCCAGCTCACCACTCGAAGGGGCGAGCTCTGGAAACACCATATATTTT,CASSPLEGASSGNTIYF
.,.,TRBV7-6,TRBJ1-3,TGTGCCAGCAGCTTAGTCGGCTCTGGAAACACCATATATTTT,CASSLVGSGNTIYF